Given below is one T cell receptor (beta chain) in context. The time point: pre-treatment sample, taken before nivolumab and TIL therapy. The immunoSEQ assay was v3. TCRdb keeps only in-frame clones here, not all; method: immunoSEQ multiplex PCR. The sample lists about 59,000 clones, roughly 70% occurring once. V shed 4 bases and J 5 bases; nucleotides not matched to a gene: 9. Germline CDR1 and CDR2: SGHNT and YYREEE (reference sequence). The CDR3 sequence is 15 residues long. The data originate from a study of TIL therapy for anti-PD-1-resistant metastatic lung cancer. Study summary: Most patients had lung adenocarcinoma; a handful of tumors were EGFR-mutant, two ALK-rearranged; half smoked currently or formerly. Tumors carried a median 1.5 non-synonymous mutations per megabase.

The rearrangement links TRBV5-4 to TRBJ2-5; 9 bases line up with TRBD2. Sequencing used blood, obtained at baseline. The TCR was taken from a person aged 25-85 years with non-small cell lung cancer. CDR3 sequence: CASSPRASGVETQYF. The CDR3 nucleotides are TGTGCCAGCAGCCCCAGGGCTAGCGGGGTGGAGACCCAGTACTTC.